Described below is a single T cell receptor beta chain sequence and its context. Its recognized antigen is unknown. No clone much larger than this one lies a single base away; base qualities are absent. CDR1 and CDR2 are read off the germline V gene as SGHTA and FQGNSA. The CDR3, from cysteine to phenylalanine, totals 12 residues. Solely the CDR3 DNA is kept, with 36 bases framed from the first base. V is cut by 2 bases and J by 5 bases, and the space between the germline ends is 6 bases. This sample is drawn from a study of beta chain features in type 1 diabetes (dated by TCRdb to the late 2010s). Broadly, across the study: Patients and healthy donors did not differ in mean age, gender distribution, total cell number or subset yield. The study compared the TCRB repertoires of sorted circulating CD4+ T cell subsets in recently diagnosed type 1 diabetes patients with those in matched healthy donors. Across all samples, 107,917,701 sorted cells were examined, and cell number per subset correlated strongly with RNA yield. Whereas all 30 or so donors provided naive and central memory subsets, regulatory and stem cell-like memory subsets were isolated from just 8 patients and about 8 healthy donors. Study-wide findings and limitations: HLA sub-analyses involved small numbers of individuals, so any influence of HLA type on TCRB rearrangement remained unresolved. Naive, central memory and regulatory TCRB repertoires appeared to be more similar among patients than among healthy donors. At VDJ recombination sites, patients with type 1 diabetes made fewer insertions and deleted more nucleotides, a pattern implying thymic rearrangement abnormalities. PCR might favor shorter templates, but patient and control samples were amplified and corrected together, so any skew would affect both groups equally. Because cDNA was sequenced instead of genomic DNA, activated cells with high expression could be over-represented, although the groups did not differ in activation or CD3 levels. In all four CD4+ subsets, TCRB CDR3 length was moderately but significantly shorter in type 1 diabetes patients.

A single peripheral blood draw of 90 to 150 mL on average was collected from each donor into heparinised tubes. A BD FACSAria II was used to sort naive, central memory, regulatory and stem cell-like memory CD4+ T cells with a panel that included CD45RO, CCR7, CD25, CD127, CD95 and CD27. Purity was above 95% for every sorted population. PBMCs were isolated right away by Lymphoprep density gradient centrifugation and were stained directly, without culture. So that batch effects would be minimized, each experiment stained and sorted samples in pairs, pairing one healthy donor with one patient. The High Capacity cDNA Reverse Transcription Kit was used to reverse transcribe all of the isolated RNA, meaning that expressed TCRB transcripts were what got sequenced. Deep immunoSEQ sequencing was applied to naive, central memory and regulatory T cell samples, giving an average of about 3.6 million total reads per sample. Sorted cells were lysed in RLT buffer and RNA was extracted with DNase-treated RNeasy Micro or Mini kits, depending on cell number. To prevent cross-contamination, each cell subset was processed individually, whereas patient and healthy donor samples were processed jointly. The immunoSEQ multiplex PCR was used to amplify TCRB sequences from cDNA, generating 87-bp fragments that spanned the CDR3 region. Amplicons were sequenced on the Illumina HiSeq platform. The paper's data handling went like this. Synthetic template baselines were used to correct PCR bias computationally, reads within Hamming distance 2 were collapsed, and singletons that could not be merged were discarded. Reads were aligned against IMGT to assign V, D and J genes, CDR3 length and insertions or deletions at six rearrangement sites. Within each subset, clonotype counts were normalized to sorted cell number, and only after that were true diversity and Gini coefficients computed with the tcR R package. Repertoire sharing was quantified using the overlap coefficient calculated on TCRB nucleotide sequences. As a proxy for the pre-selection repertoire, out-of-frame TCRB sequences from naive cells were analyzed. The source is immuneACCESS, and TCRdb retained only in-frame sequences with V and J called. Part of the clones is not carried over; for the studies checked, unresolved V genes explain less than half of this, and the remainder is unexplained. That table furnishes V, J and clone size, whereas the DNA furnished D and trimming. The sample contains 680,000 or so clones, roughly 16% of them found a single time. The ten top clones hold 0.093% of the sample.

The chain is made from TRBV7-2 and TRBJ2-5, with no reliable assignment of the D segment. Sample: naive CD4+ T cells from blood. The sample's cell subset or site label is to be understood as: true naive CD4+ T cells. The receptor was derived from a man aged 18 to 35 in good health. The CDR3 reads CASSLWLETQYF. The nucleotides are TGTGCCAGCAGCTTATGGTTGGAGACCCAGTACTTC.